This TCR beta chain was sequenced in a study of vaccination and CD4 T cells after COVID-19. Across the study: Samples taken post-COVID came a median around 100 days after diagnosis, ranging from 35 to 161. For post-vaccine samples, collection took place a median roughly 72 days after dose two, ranging from 14 to 241.

Turning to this clonotype: Antigen: not known.

The Oncomine TCR Beta short-read assay sequenced DNA from cultured CD4+ T cells. MiXCR, applied by TCRdb to the PCR reads, yields one record per CDR3 protein. Here the sample spans roughly 5,400 distinct CDR3 sequences, 30% to 40% being singletons. The CDR3 is made up of 14 amino acids. Looked up from germline, CDR1 is SGHKS and CDR2 is YYEKEE (reference sequence). V was pared by 4 bases and J by 1 base, with 11 bases between. The treatment here: approximately 9-day PBMC culture with coronavirus spike peptide pools or control peptides (ViraFEST assay). It was before the COVID-19 pandemic (2011-2018) that the unexposed donor's CD4+ T cells were collected. Antigen-specific T cell expansion with peptide pools preceded TCR sequencing in the ViraFEST approach.

The sequence was obtained from a human donor in good health. The sequenced sample consisted of CD4+ T cells from blood, cultured in vitro. The V gene is TRBV5-5, the J gene TRBJ1-1; D ambiguous. CDR3 bases: TGTGCCAGCAGCCCCCCCTGGGGGAACACTGAAGCTTTCTTT. Encoded protein: CASSPPWGNTEAFF.